The source of this T cell receptor beta chain is a study of blood T cell repertoires in COVID-19. Study background: Specimens from acute and convalescent COVID-19 originated in the United States, Italy and Spain. Nucleic acid was either cDNA or gDNA, and it came from T cells, B-cell-depleted T cells, or PBMCs.

Using immunoSEQ multiplex PCR, the repertoire was profiled, and TCRdb retains in-frame clones only, with some absent. The repertoire holds around 300,000 clones, with 70% to 90% as singletons. In its sample, this clone was seen a few times. Germline assignment: CDR1 MNHEY and CDR2 SVGAGI. With 6 bases clipped from V and 2 bases from J, the junction kept 10 bases outside the gene matches. This CDR3 region has 15 residues. This rearrangement joins TRBV6-5 to TRBJ2-7, with 7 bases matching TRBD1. This TCR derives from a woman aged 70-85 years with acute or convalescent COVID-19. The sample consisted of peripheral blood. The CDR3 reads CASSPSYRGPYEQYF. CDR3 DNA sequence: TGTGCCAGCAGCCCATCTTACAGGGGACCCTACGAGCAGTACTTC.